A single sample is the source of the 29 T cell receptor beta chains below, sequenced in a study of T-cell memory formation after mild COVID-19. In TCRdb, the 5' RACE reads were re-called with MiXCR into one record per CDR3 protein. This sample has fewer than 140,000 distinct CDR3 sequences; over 15% occur once, and the top ten carry roughly 27%. Sequencing input: PBMCs or a T cell subset sorted from them (not recorded which). These receptor sequences come from an adult woman who had mild COVID-19 (a few samples of this study predate the infection). Cell type and time point are not known.

V and J are TRBV4-1 and TRBJ1-1; D may be TRBD1 (6 bases). The CDR3 length is 13 residues. V was cut by 8 bases and J by 7 bases, with 17 bases left in between. Germline V CDR1 and CDR2: MGHRA, YSYEKL. CDR3 protein: CASRIPGQVEAFF. The CDR3 bases are TGCGCCAGCCGAATACCGGGACAAGTTGAAGCTTTCTTT.

The chain is built from TRBV4-2 and TRBJ1-1, with TRBD1 matching over 10 bases. Trimming at V came to 0 bases and at J to 3 bases, leaving 4 bases not matched to a gene. Germline values: CDR1 LGHNA, CDR2 YNFKEQ. The CDR3 has 16 residues. CDR3 in DNA: TGTGCCAGCAGCCAAGAGACAGGGGGCGCCCACACTGAAGCTTTCTTT. Translation gives CASSQETGGAHTEAFF.

The rearrangement joins TRBV5-6 to TRBJ1-3, with a weak D call TRBD1 (6 bases). This CDR3 region has 14 residues. Trimming shortened V by 0 bases and J by 4 bases, and 8 bases separated the two germline ends. Germline V gene sequence: CDR1 SGHDT, CDR2 YYEEEE. CDR3 loop: CASSLDRAGNTIYF. In DNA, the CDR3 is TGTGCCAGCAGCTTGGACAGGGCGGGAAACACCATATATTTT.

This sequence joins TRBV4-1 and TRBJ2-1; tentative D call: TRBD2 (6 bases). The germline gives CDR1 MGHRA, CDR2 YSYEKL. Trimming shortened V by 1 base and J by 1 base, and 17 bases separated the two germline ends. The length of the CDR3 is 18 residues. The CDR3 DNA reads as TGCGCCAGCAGCCAAGTAATCACGGGGGTAGCTTCCTACAATGAGCAGTTCTTC. This encodes CASSQVITGVASYNEQFF.

This clonotype appeared a few times. This chain links TRBV20-1 with TRBJ2-7; D may match TRBD1 or TRBD2 (5 bases each). The CDR3 runs 14 residues. Trimming stripped 3 bases from V and 6 bases from J, with 18 bases between. Germline V CDR1 and CDR2: DFQATT, SNEGSKA (reference sequence). The CDR3 region has the DNA TGCAGTGCTAGCATGTGGCATGGGACCCTCGAGCAGTACTTC. Translated: CSASMWHGTLEQYF.

The J gene is TRBJ2-2, the V gene TRBV4-1, with TRBD2 identical over 9 bases. The V and J ends lost 3 bases and 4 bases, in that order; junction bases with no gene match: 9. Germline CDR1 reads MGHRA; CDR2 reads YSYEKL. This CDR3 region has 17 residues. In nucleotides, the CDR3 is TGCGCCAGCAGCCAGGGCCTTAGCGGGGGATCCACCGGGGAGCTGTTTTTT. Protein sequence: CASSQGLSGGSTGELFF.

This chain uses TRBV4-3 with TRBJ2-7, with 7 bases that match TRBD1. The trim removed 0 bases at V and 5 bases at J, leaving 7 bases unmatched. Germline CDR1 LGHNA, CDR2 YSLEER. This CDR3 spans 15 amino acids. The CDR3 DNA is TGCGCCAGCAGCCAAGATAGGGTAGGGGGCGACGAGCAGTACTTC. This gives the protein CASSQDRVGGDEQYF.

This clonotype has just one count. This rearrangement joins TRBV9 to TRBJ1-1, with unresolved D. Trimming removed 3 bases at V and 3 bases at J, with 9 bases between. CDR3 length: 13 amino acids. The germline CDR1 and CDR2 sequences are SGDLS and YYNGEE. In DNA, the CDR3 is TGTGCCAGCAGCGGCGGATCCTACACTGAAGCTTTCTTT. Translating gives CASSGGSYTEAFF.

The V gene is TRBV4-2, the J gene TRBJ1-5, with a weak D call TRBD1 (6 bases). Germline loops: CDR1 LGHNA, CDR2 YNFKEQ. The CDR3 runs to 16 residues. V was cut by 0 bases and J by 5 bases, with 14 bases left in between. The CDR3 reads CASSQEATGMHQPQHF. The CDR3 DNA follows: TGTGCCAGCAGCCAAGAAGCAACAGGGATGCATCAGCCCCAGCATTTT.

This clonotype was picked up a small number of times. The rearrangement joins TRBV3-1 to TRBJ2-1; unclear D gene. The CDR3 spans 12 residues. In germline, CDR1 is LGHDT, CDR2 YNNKEL (reference sequence). Between the trimmed V and J ends, which lost 3 bases and 7 bases, there was a span of 7 bases. The CDR3 spells CASSHSVNEQFF. CDR3 in DNA: TGTGCCAGCAGCCACAGCGTGAATGAGCAGTTCTTC.

The V gene is TRBV24-1, the J gene TRBJ2-1, with D maybe TRBD1 (5 bases). Germline V lookup: CDR1 KGHDR, CDR2 SFDVKD. The CDR3 length is 15 residues. V shed 1 base and J shed 1 base, with 7 bases lying between them. The CDR3 coding sequence is TGTGCCACCAGTGATTTTCAGGGATCCTACAATGAGCAGTTCTTC. Translation: CATSDFQGSYNEQFF.

Only one count was recorded for this clonotype. This chain uses TRBV24-1 with TRBJ1-1, with D maybe TRBD1 (5 bases). CDR1 is KGHDR and CDR2 is SFDVKD in the germline V gene. This CDR3 has 14 amino acids. V was pared by 5 bases and J by 4 bases, with 13 bases between. Here the CDR3 DNA reads TGTGCCACCAGTGGAGGGATCGGGGGCACTGAAGCTTTCTTT. Its translation is CATSGGIGGTEAFF.

The rearrangement joins TRBV27 to TRBJ1-5, with D unclear. Germline V gives CDR1 MNHEY, CDR2 SMNVEV (reference sequence). The CDR3 extends over 15 amino acids. V was clipped by 3 bases and J by 1 base, with 10 bases between them. CDR3 bases: TGTGCCAGCAGTTTGTTGTACGGGAGCAATCAGCCCCAGCATTTT. It encodes CASSLLYGSNQPQHF.

The chain uses TRBV5-1 and TRBJ2-3; no clear D gene. Deletions cut 0 bases from V and 0 bases from J, with 17 bases between. The germline CDR1 and CDR2 sequences are SGHRS and YFSETQ. The CDR3 has 18 residues. DNA for the CDR3: TGCGCCAGCAGCTTGGAGGTCTCTACACTCTCTAGCACAGATACGCAGTATTTT. Amino acid sequence: CASSLEVSTLSSTDTQYF. The entire variable domain, with the rest obtained from reference TRBV5-1 and TRBJ2-3, is as follows: KAGVTQTPRYLIKTRGQQVTLSCSPISGHRSVSWYQQTPGQGLQFLFEYFSETQRNKGNFPGRFSGRQFSNSRSEMNVSTLELGDSALYLCASSLEVSTLSSTDTQYFGPGTRLTVL.

The chain recombines TRBV5-1 with TRBJ2-3, with D uncertain. Germline V gene data show CDR1 as SGHRS and CDR2 as YFSETQ. The V gene lost 0 bases and the J gene lost 2 bases, with 7 bases spanning the gap. The CDR3 spans 14 residues. DNA of the CDR3: TGCGCCAGCAGCTTGGTATTCTACACAGATACGCAGTATTTT. Translation: CASSLVFYTDTQYF.

This clonotype was detected ten times or more. This chain links TRBV7-6 with TRBJ2-3, with 11 nucleotides matching TRBD2. This CDR3 has 17 amino acids. In germline, CDR1 is SGHVS, CDR2 FNYEAQ. V lost 2 bases and J lost 4; bases outside the gene matches: 8. The DNA for the CDR3 is TGTGCCAGCAGCTTAAGGGGGACTAGCGGCCAACCAGATACGCAGTATTTT. It translates to CASSLRGTSGQPDTQYF. Combining the CDR3 with reference TRBV7-6 and TRBJ2-3 gives the whole variable domain GAGVSQSPRYKVTKRGQDVALRCDPISGHVSLYWYRQALGQGPEFLTYFNYEAQQDKSGLPNDRFSAERPEGSISTLTIQRTEQRDSAMYRCASSLRGTSGQPDTQYFGPGTRLTVL.

This clonotype was recorded a few times. The chain has TRBV7-6 and TRBJ2-7, with D perhaps matching TRBD1 or TRBD2 (5 bases each). This CDR3 is built from 15 residues. The germline gives CDR1 SGHVS, CDR2 FNYEAQ. V was cut by 0 bases and J by 10 bases, with 19 bases left in between. CDR3 in amino acids: CASSLADWGKVGQYF. In nucleotides, the CDR3 is TGTGCCAGCAGCTTAGCTGATTGGGGGAAAGTGGGCCAGTACTTC.

The chain carries TRBV19 and TRBJ2-7; 7 nucleotides align to TRBD2. This CDR3 comprises 12 residues. With 3 bases clipped from V and 6 bases from J, the junction kept 2 bases outside the gene matches. Germline lookup yields CDR1 LNHDA and CDR2 SQIVND (reference sequence). The CDR3 is CASSITGGEQYF. As DNA, the CDR3 is TGTGCCAGTAGTATCACGGGAGGCGAGCAGTACTTC.

This clonotype was seen more than once but under ten times. The chain couples TRBV7-7 to TRBJ2-2; D remains ambiguous. V lost 3 bases and J lost 3, with 8 bases in between. Germline V gene data show CDR1 as SSHAT and CDR2 as FNYEAQ (reference sequence). The CDR3 runs to 14 residues. CDR3 coding DNA: TGTGCCAGCAGCTTCGCGACGGACACCGGGGAGCTGTTTTTT. It is translated as CASSFATDTGELFF. The full variable domain, its missing parts supplied by reference TRBV7-7 and TRBJ2-2, is GAGVSQSPRYKVTKRGQDVTLRCDPISSHATLYWYQQALGQGPEFLTYFNYEAQPDKSGLPSDRFSAERPEGSISTLTIQRTEQRDSAMYRCASSFATDTGELFFGEGSRLTVL.

This clonotype was recorded at least ten times. The J gene is TRBJ2-7, the V gene TRBV7-9; no clear D gene. With 5 bases removed from V and 6 bases from J, the gap between germline ends came to 11 bases. In germline, CDR1 is SEHNR, CDR2 FQNEAQ (reference sequence). CDR3 size: 12 residues. The CDR3 sequence is CASSPPGGEQYF. DNA for the CDR3: TGTGCCAGCAGCCCCCCGGGTGGCGAGCAGTACTTC. Filled out from reference TRBV7-9 and TRBJ2-7, the complete variable domain reads DTGVSQNPRHKITKRGQNVTFRCDPISEHNRLYWYRQTLGQGPEFLTYFQNEAQLEKSRLLSDRFSAERPKGSFSTLEIQRTEQGDSAMYLCASSPPGGEQYFGPGTRLTVT.

This clonotype was counted only a few times. The chain is built from TRBV5-6 and TRBJ1-2; TRBD1 matches at 10 bases. Germline lookup yields CDR1 SGHDT and CDR2 YYEEEE. J was trimmed by 4 bases and V by 4 bases; bases with no gene match: 4. The CDR3 totals 14 residues. CDR3 sequence (DNA): TGTGCCAGCAGCCCTGGGACAGGGGCCTATGGCTACACCTTC. Translation: CASSPGTGAYGYTF.

In DNA, the CDR3 is TGTGCCAGCAGCCAAGATCTTGGCGCCCTGGTAGGGGAGCTGTTTTTT. Translated, it gives CASSQDLGALVGELFF. The chain carries TRBV3-1 and TRBJ2-2; D call uncertain. CDR1 LGHDT and CDR2 YNNKEL come from the germline V gene (reference sequence). This CDR3 is built from 16 residues. Deletions cut 0 bases from V and 8 bases from J, with 16 bases between. Full variable domain (rest looked up from reference TRBV3-1 and TRBJ2-2): DTAVSQTPKYLVTQMGNDKSIKCEQNLGHDTMYWYKQDSKKFLKIMFSYNNKELIINETVPNRFSPKSPDKAHLNLHINSLELGDSAVYFCASSQDLGALVGELFFGEGSRLTVL.

The chain couples TRBV6-1 to TRBJ1-6; 11 positions agree with TRBD1. The V and J ends lost 0 bases and 9 bases, in that order; junction bases with no gene match: 4. CDR1 MNHNS and CDR2 SASEGT come from the germline V gene. CDR3 size: 16 residues. The CDR3, as DNA: TGTGCCAGCAGTGAAGCGTTGGGACAGGGGGTTTCACCCCTCCACTTT. This encodes CASSEALGQGVSPLHF.

The chain links TRBV6-5 to TRBJ2-2, with 9 positions matching TRBD2. V trimming: 5 bases; J trimming: 1 base; junction bases outside the gene matches: 2. The CDR3 runs 15 residues. CDR1 is MNHEY, CDR2 SVGAGI, per germline. CDR3 region: CASSRLAENTGELFF. The CDR3 region has the DNA TGTGCCAGCAGTCGACTAGCGGAGAACACCGGGGAGCTGTTTTTT.

The CDR3: CASSLAVGAHEQFF. In DNA form, the CDR3 reads TGTGCCAGCAGCTTGGCGGTTGGTGCCCATGAGCAGTTCTTC. This rearrangement joins TRBV5-4 to TRBJ2-1; no clear D. CDR3 length: 14 residues. Germline CDR1 and CDR2: SGHNT and YYREEE (reference sequence). V was pared by 0 bases and J by 8 bases, with 12 bases between.

This clonotype was observed a handful of times. DNA of the CDR3: TGTGCCAGCAGCGGACGGAACAAGAACACCGGGGAGCTGTTTTTT. It codes for CASSGRNKNTGELFF. The J gene is TRBJ2-2, the V gene TRBV7-9; no firm D call. CDR3 length: 15 amino acids. CDR1 and CDR2 (germline): SEHNR, FQNEAQ (reference sequence). Trimming took 5 bases from V and 1 from J, leaving 11 bases between them.

This clonotype was picked up a small number of times. V usage is TRBV11-3 and J usage is TRBJ2-7; 7 positions agree with TRBD1. CDR1 SGHNT and CDR2 YENEEA come from the germline V gene. The CDR3 is 15 amino acids. The trim removed 1 base at V and 0 bases at J, leaving 3 bases unmatched. This CDR3 reads CASSLGDRDSYEQYF. In DNA, the CDR3 is TGTGCCAGCAGCTTAGGAGACAGGGACTCCTACGAGCAGTACTTC.

The J gene is TRBJ2-7, the V gene TRBV2; 10 bases align to TRBD1. CDR1 and CDR2 (germline): SNHLY, FYNNEI. The CDR3 is made up of 15 amino acids. With 8 bases clipped from V and 0 bases from J, the junction kept 7 bases outside the gene matches. The CDR3 coding sequence is TGTGCCAGCCATTCAGGGACAGGGGCCTCCTACGAGCAGTACTTC. This gives the protein CASHSGTGASYEQYF.

V gene TRBV7-9 combines with J gene TRBJ2-1; 7 bases line up with TRBD1. The CDR3 loop spans 15 amino acids. Germline V lookup: CDR1 SEHNR, CDR2 FQNEAQ (reference sequence). Trimming at V came to 5 bases and at J to 0 bases, leaving 4 bases not matched to a gene. CDR3 sequence (DNA): TGTGCCAGCAGCCGACAGGGTAGCTCCTACAATGAGCAGTTCTTC. Residues: CASSRQGSSYNEQFF.